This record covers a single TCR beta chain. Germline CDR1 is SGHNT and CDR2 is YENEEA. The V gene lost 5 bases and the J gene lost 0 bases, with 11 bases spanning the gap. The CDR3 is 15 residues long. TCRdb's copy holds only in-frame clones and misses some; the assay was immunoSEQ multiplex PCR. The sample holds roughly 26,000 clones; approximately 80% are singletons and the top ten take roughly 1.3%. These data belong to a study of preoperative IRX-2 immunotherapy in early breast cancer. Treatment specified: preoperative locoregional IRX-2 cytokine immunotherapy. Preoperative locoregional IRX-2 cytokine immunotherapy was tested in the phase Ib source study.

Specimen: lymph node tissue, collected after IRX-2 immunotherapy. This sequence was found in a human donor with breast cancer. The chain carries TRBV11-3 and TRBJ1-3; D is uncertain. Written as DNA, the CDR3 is TGTGCCAGCAGCCGAGGACCCAGCTCTGGAAACACCATATATTTT. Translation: CASSRGPSSGNTIYF.